The clone carrying this T cell receptor (beta chain) turned up a few times. As yet, its antigen is unknown. TCRdb's copy holds only in-frame clones and misses some; the assay was immunoSEQ multiplex PCR. The data contain approximately 98,000 clones, about 84% of them singletons. This record belongs to a study of OX40 agonist ivuxolimab in advanced cancers. The study, taken as a whole, reports: There were also nonresponders showing low normalized T-cell clonal expansion.

Trimming took off 1 base at V and 4 bases at J, with 16 bases between the two ends. The V gene's germline CDR1 is SGDLS and CDR2 YYNGEE. There are 16 residues in the CDR3. The material was CD4+ or CD8+ T cells sorted from blood, obtained in a trial of the OX40 agonist ivuxolimab. The clonotype was recovered from an adult with an advanced solid tumor such as melanoma, head and neck, liver or kidney cancer. The chain uses TRBV9 and TRBJ2-3; D is unclear. The CDR3 DNA sequence: TGTGCCAGCAGCGTACTTCCCAGGACCCAGCCAGATACGCAGTATTTT. This encodes CASSVLPRTQPDTQYF.